Listed below are T cell receptor beta chains from one sample, sequenced in a study of T-cell reconstitution after alpha-beta-depleted transplantation in children. Via MiXCR, TCRdb re-called the PCR reads, giving one row per CDR3 protein. The table lists almost 500,000 distinct CDR3 sequences, about an eighth of them singletons. The sample consisted of PBMCs from the stem cell graft donor, taken from the stem cell graft. Receptor source: a human donor who donated a stem cell graft to a child with combined immunodeficiency. Each CDR3 is given with its conserved first and last residue. D genes are given only for firm matches. Clone size is shown for a subset of rows, as once, few, many or a class of expanded clone.

>TRBV30|few|TRBJ2-1|.
TGTGCCTGGAGGCAGGGATATGAGCAGTTCTTC
CAWRQGYEQFF
>TRBV20-1|few|TRBJ1-1|.
TGCAGTGCTAGAGCTGGGGCCCTATCCACTGAAGCTTTCTTT
CSARAGALSTEAFF
>TRBV28|.|TRBJ2-5|TRBD2
TGTGCCAGCAGTTTATGGTCTAGCGGGGGCCTCCAAGAGACCCAGTACTTC
CASSLWSSGGLQETQYF
>TRBV12-3/TRBV12-4|many|TRBJ2-1|.
TGTGCCAGCAGTCCTCGGGGGTGGGATGAGCAGTTCTTC
CASSPRGWDEQFF
>TRBV7-7|few|TRBJ2-1|TRBD1
TGTGCCAGCAGTCCCGGGACAGGGGTCATGAATGAGCAGTTCTTC
CASSPGTGVMNEQFF
>TRBV12-3/TRBV12-4|many|TRBJ2-1|TRBD2
TGTGCCAGCATCGGGGGGTTTAGGAATGAGCAGTTCTTC
CASIGGFRNEQFF
>TRBV18|.|TRBJ1-6|TRBD1
TGTGCCAGCTCACAAGGCCCGGGACAGAATTCACCCCTCCACTTT
CASSQGPGQNSPLHF
>TRBV7-2|few|TRBJ2-2|TRBD2
TGTGCCAGCAGCTTGGAGGCTAGCGGGAGTTTCGACGGGGAGCTGTTTTTT
CASSLEASGSFDGELFF
>TRBV5-5|few|TRBJ2-7|.
TGTGCCAGCAGCTTGGTCCTCCCCGGGGACAACGAGCAGTACTTC
CASSLVLPGDNEQYF
>TRBV3-1|many|TRBJ2-1|TRBD2
TGTGCCAGCAGCCAAGATACAGCGGGAGGGAATGAGCAGTTCTTC
CASSQDTAGGNEQFF
>TRBV14|.|TRBJ2-1|.
TGTGCCAGCAGCTACCGGGACGGGGTTTACAATGAGCAGTTCTTC
CASSYRDGVYNEQFF
>TRBV12-3/TRBV12-4|few|TRBJ2-3|TRBD2
TGTGCCAGCATCCTGGGGACTAGCGGGAGAACAGATACGCAGTATTTT
CASILGTSGRTDTQYF
>TRBV11-2|many|TRBJ2-3|TRBD2
TGTGCCAGCAGCCCCCGAGTACTAGCGGGGGGCAGCACAGATACGCAGTATTTT
CASSPRVLAGGSTDTQYF
>TRBV20-1|few|TRBJ2-5|.
TGCAGTGCTAGAGCCGGTAGTGCGGTTGCAGAGACCCAGTACTTC
CSARAGSAVAETQYF
>TRBV15|few|TRBJ1-1|.
TGTGCCACCAGCAGCGAACCCCCGGGCCCAACTGGGGCTTTCTTT
CATSSEPPGPTGAFF
>TRBV6-2/TRBV6-3|few|TRBJ2-1|TRBD1
TGTGCCAGCACCTTGGACAGGGAACGGTATTCGGGCAATGAGCAGTTCTTC
CASTLDRERYSGNEQFF
>TRBV20-1|.|TRBJ2-7|.
TGCAGTGCTAAAAGAGATCTGGGCTACGAGCAGTACTTC
CSAKRDLGYEQYF
>TRBV9|.|TRBJ2-7|TRBD1
TGTGCCAGCAGCGCATCCGGGACAGGCTCCTACGAGCAGTACTTC
CASSASGTGSYEQYF
>TRBV28|.|TRBJ2-2|TRBD1
TGTGCCAGCAGCCCTATTGGGACAGGGGTGATCACCGGGGAGCTGTTTTTT
CASSPIGTGVITGELFF
>TRBV12-3/TRBV12-4|many|TRBJ2-1|TRBD2
TGTGCCAGCAGTCCCTCCGGGACTAGCGGTAATGAGCAGTTCTTC
CASSPSGTSGNEQFF
>TRBV20-1|many|TRBJ2-7|TRBD2
TGCAGTGCCCCGCCTGGGACTAGCGGGGAGGTTGAGTACTTC
CSAPPGTSGEVEYF
>TRBV4-2|many|TRBJ2-7|TRBD2
TGTGCCAGCAGCCAAACCACGGGGGGGGAATACGAGCAGTACTTC
CASSQTTGGEYEQYF
>TRBV6-2/TRBV6-3|.|TRBJ2-5|TRBD2
TGTGCCAGCAGTTATAGGACTAGCAGACAAGAGACCCAGTACTTC
CASSYRTSRQETQYF
>TRBV6-1|.|TRBJ1-1|.
TGTGCCAGCGATTGGGTTATGAACACTGAAGCTTTCTTT
CASDWVMNTEAFF
>TRBV3-1|.|TRBJ2-1|TRBD2
TGTGCCAGCAGCCATCGGACTAGCGCGCACAATGAGCAGTTCTTC
CASSHRTSAHNEQFF
>TRBV5-1|many|TRBJ2-1|TRBD2
TGCGCCAGCAGCTGGGTAGCGGGATCCCCTGAGCAGTTCTTC
CASSWVAGSPEQFF
>TRBV4-3|many|TRBJ2-7|TRBD2
TGCGCCAGCAGCCAAGATAGGGCTAGCGGGAGTGGAGAGCAGTACTTC
CASSQDRASGSGEQYF
>TRBV11-2|.|TRBJ2-6|.
TGTGCCAGCAGCTTAGGCGTATGGGGGTCCGACAGGCCTGGGGCCAACGTCCTGACTTTC
CASSLGVWGSDRPGANVLTF
>TRBV5-1|.|TRBJ2-2|.
TGCGCCAGCAGCGCTGACTCCACGAACACCGGGGAGCTGTTTTTT
CASSADSTNTGELFF
>TRBV6-1|few|TRBJ2-5|TRBD1
TGTGCCACCGCTCGGGACAGCCAAGAGACCCAGTACTTC
CATARDSQETQYF
>TRBV12-3/TRBV12-4|many|TRBJ2-7|.
TGTGCCAGCAGCCCTACATCACACTACGAGCAGTACTTC
CASSPTSHYEQYF
>TRBV7-6|few|TRBJ2-5|TRBD1
TGTGCCAGCAGCCACACAGGGGACGGGGAGACCCAGTACTTC
CASSHTGDGETQYF
>TRBV6-2/TRBV6-3|few|TRBJ1-3|.
TGTGCCAGCAAGGGGGACTCTGGAAACACCATATATTTT
CASKGDSGNTIYF
>TRBV4-3|few|TRBJ2-3|TRBD2
TGCGCCAGCAGCCAAGAAATTAGCGGGGGCACAGATACGCAGTATTTT
CASSQEISGGTDTQYF
>TRBV30|few|TRBJ2-3|.
TGTGCCTGGAGTGGCCAGCCCACAGATACGCAGTATTTT
CAWSGQPTDTQYF
>TRBV20-1|.|TRBJ1-5|.
TGCAGTGCCCAAGGGGATAGCAATCAGCCCCAGCATTTT
CSAQGDSNQPQHF
>TRBV6-2/TRBV6-3|.|TRBJ1-2|.
TGTGCCAGCAGGTCCAGGGTGAGCGGCTACACCTTC
CASRSRVSGYTF
>TRBV29-1|.|TRBJ1-4|.
TGCAGCGTTGGTCCCGGAACTAATGAAAAACTGTTTTTT
CSVGPGTNEKLFF
>TRBV7-9|.|TRBJ2-1|.
TGTGCCAGCAGCTTAGTAATACCAGCGAGTGATGAGCAGTTCTTC
CASSLVIPASDEQFF
>TRBV12-3/TRBV12-4|many|TRBJ1-6|.
TGTGCCAGCAGTCCCCCAAGGGGGGTGAAGGAATCACCCCTCCACTTT
CASSPPRGVKESPLHF
>TRBV7-7|.|TRBJ2-1|.
TGTGCCAGCAGCATGAGACCAGACCCCTACAATGAGCAGTTCTTC
CASSMRPDPYNEQFF
>TRBV12-3/TRBV12-4|many|TRBJ1-1|.
TGTGCCAGCAGTTTATGGCAGACGAACACTGAAGCTTTCTTT
CASSLWQTNTEAFF
>TRBV7-2|.|TRBJ2-1|.
TGTGCCAGCAGCTCCCCCTTGCACAATGAGCAGTTCTTC
CASSSPLHNEQFF
>TRBV7-9|many|TRBJ2-7|.
TGTGCCAGCAGCTTAGCAAATCGGGACTACGAGCAGTACTTC
CASSLANRDYEQYF
>TRBV12-3/TRBV12-4|.|TRBJ2-5|.
TGTGCCAGCAGTTTTCAAGGGACCCAGTACTTC
CASSFQGTQYF
>TRBV12-3/TRBV12-4|.|TRBJ1-2|TRBD1
TGTGCCAGCAGATCAGGGGGTGGCTACACCTTC
CASRSGGGYTF
>TRBV12-3/TRBV12-4|few|TRBJ1-4|.
TGTGCCAGCAGTTTGCGGGGATCGGGTGAAAAACTGTTTTTT
CASSLRGSGEKLFF
>TRBV27|few|TRBJ2-3|TRBD2
TGTGCCAGCAATGACGGGAGGGGGGGGGACACAGATACGCAGTATTTT
CASNDGRGGDTDTQYF
>TRBV11-2|many|TRBJ2-3|TRBD2
TGTGCCAGCAGCTTGGGACTAGCGGGGGGGCTGAGCACAGATACGCAGTATTTT
CASSLGLAGGLSTDTQYF
>TRBV7-9|.|TRBJ2-3|.
TGTGCCAGCAGCTCCAGGGATTGGACGCAGTATTTT
CASSSRDWTQYF
>TRBV18|many|TRBJ2-3|.
TGTGCCAGCTCACCCCTTCCGGGCAGCACAGATACGCAGTATTTT
CASSPLPGSTDTQYF
>TRBV20-1|.|TRBJ2-7|.
TGCAGTGCTAGCCCGGGGTCGAAGATCTACGAGCAGTACTTC
CSASPGSKIYEQYF
>TRBV4-1|few|TRBJ1-1|.
TGCGCCACCGGCGACCTCATGAGCACTGAAGCTTTCTTT
CATGDLMSTEAFF
>TRBV6-5|many|TRBJ2-3|TRBD2
TGTGCCAGCAGTTACGGGTGGGAGGGTGGCACAGATACGCAGTATTTT
CASSYGWEGGTDTQYF